These 5 T cell receptor beta chains share one sample of origin, sequenced in a study of T cell repertoires in cytomegalovirus infection. Their cognate antigens are unknown. MiXCR, applied by TCRdb to the reads, yields one record per CDR3 protein. The sample carries roughly 860,000 distinct CDR3 sequences, around a third recorded once. The material sequenced was cultured CD8+ T cells from PBMCs, taken from culture after CMV antigen stimulation. These receptors were obtained from a human donor in good health (CMV status not recorded). Some clones in this sample may be carry-over from other donors' samples.

This clonotype has only a few counts. The chain is built from TRBV4-1 and TRBJ2-7; maybe TRBD1 (6 bases). Per germline, CDR1 MGHRA and CDR2 YSYEKL. V was shortened by 4 bases and J by 7 bases, with 17 bases between the two germline ends. The CDR3 covers 14 residues. This chain's CDR3 is CASSPTTGPMEQYF. The CDR3 region has the DNA TGCGCCAGCAGCCCCACGACAGGACCTATGGAGCAGTACTTC.

V usage is TRBV6-1 and J usage is TRBJ2-1, with 12 bases that match TRBD2. CDR3 length: 17 residues. With V trimmed by 5 bases and J by 7 bases, 12 bases remained unmatched. Germline V gives CDR1 MNHNS, CDR2 SASEGT. The CDR3 loop is CASSHTSGGPPENEQFF. CDR3 DNA: TGTGCCAGCAGTCACACTAGCGGGGGGCCCCCTGAAAATGAGCAGTTCTTC.

The chain carries TRBV2 and TRBJ1-2; perhaps TRBD1 as D (6 bases). V lost 6 bases, J lost 8 bases, and 13 bases lay in between. Germline values: CDR1 SNHLY, CDR2 FYNNEI. The CDR3 totals 12 residues. The CDR3 protein is CASSLEGGGYTF. The CDR3 coding sequence is TGTGCCAGCAGCCTGGAAGGGGGGGGCTACACCTTC. Variable domain in full (rest from reference TRBV2 and TRBJ1-2): EPEVTQTPSHQVTQMGQEVILRCVPISNHLYFYWYRQILGQKVEFLVSFYNNEISEKSEIFDDQFSVERPDGSNFTLKIRSTKLEDSAMYFCASSLEGGGYTFGSGTRLTVV.

The rearrangement links TRBV7-8 to TRBJ1-1, with D perhaps TRBD1 (5 bases). Germline loops: CDR1 SGHVS, CDR2 FQNEAQ. The V and J ends lost 1 base and 1 base respectively, with 10 bases between them. The CDR3 covers 15 residues. CDR3 coding DNA: TGTGCCAGCAGCTTAGTGTTCGGGGGGAACACTGAAGCTTTCTTT. Protein: CASSLVFGGNTEAFF.

A word on this clonotype: A much more abundant neighbour one base away suggests this may be a read error. The gene calls are TRBV4-1 and TRBJ1-5, with D unclear. CDR1 is MGHRA and CDR2 is YSYEKL in the germline V gene. The CDR3 has 15 amino acids. This CDR3 reads CASRQARRHNQPQHF. Written as DNA, the CDR3 is TGCGCCAGCAGACAAGCCCGACGGCACAATCAGCCCCAGCATTTT.